This T cell receptor beta chain was documented in a study of control samples from healthy donors and cancer patients. There are 15 residues in the CDR3. The germline V gene encodes CDR1 SQVTM and CDR2 ANQGSEA. Trimming took off 6 bases at V and 5 bases at J, with 19 bases between the two ends. Method: immunoSEQ multiplex PCR; TCRdb's copy keeps in-frame clones and lacks some. This table has about 120,000 clones, around 89% appearing once. Sequences were obtained from PBMCs. The J gene is TRBJ2-2, the V gene TRBV29-1; D gene ambiguous. The origin of this receptor is a woman between 45 and 60 years old with colorectal cancer. CDR3 loop: CSVSIASPGTGELFF. The CDR3 region has the DNA TGCAGCGTGTCAATTGCCTCCCCTGGGACCGGGGAGCTGTTTTTT.